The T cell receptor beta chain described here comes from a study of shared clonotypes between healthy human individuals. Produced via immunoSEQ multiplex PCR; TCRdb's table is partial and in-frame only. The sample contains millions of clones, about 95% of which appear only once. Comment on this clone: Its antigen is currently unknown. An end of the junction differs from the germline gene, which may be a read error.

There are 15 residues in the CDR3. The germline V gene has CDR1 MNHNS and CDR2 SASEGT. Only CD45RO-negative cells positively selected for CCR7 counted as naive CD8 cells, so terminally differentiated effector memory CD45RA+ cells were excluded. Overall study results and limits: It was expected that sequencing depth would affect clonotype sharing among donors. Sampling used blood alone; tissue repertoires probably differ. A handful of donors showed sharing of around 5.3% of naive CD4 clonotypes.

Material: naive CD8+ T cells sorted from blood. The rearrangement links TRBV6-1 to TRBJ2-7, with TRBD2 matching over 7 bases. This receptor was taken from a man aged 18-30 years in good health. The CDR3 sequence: CASRVRDYLSCEQYF. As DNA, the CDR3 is TGTGCCAGCAGAGTACGGGACTATCTCTCCTGCGAGCAGTACTTC.